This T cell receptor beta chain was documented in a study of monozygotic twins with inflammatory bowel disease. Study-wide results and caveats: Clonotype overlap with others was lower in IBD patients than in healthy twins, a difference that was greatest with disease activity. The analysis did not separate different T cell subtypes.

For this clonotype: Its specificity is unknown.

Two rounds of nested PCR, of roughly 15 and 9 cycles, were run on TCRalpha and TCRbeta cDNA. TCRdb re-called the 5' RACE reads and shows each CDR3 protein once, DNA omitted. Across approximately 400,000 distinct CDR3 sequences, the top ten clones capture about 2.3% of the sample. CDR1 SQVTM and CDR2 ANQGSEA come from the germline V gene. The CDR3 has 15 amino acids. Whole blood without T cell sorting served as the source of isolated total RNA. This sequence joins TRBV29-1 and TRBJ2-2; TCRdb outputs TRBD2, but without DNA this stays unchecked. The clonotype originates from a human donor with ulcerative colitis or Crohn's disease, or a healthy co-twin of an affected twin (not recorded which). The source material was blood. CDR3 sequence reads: CSALGRGRDTGELFF.